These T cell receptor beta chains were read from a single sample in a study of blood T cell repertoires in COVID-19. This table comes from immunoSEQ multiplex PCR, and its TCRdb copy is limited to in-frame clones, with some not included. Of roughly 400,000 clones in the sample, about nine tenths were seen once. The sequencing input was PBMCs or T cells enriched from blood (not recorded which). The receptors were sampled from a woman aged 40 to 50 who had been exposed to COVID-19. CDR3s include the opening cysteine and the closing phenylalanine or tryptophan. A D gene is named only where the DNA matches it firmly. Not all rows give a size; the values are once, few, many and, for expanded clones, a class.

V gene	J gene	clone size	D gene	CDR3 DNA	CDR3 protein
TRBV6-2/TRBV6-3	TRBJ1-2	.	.	TGTGCCAGCAGTACTGACAGTAACTATGGCTACACCTTC	CASSTDSNYGYTF
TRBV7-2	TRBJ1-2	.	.	TGTGCCAGCAGTCAACAGGGATCGGCCTATGGCTACACCTTC	CASSQQGSAYGYTF
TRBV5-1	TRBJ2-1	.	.	TGCGCCAGCAGCTTGCCCAGGGGAATCTACAATGAGCAGTTCTTC	CASSLPRGIYNEQFF
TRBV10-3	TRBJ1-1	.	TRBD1	TGTGCCATCAGTGACCCGGACAGGGTGAAGACTGAAGCTTTCTTT	CAISDPDRVKTEAFF
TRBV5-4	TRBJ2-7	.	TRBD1	TGTGCCAGCAGCTTGGTGGGGGGGACAGGGGTGGAGCAGTACTTC	CASSLVGGTGVEQYF
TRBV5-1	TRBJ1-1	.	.	TGCGCCAGCAGCTTGGGTTTCGGGAACACTGAAGCTTTCTTT	CASSLGFGNTEAFF
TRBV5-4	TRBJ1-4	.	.	TGTGCCAGCAGCTTCGGACAGAGGGAGGGCGAAAAACTGTTTTTT	CASSFGQREGEKLFF
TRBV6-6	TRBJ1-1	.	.	TGTGCCAGCAAGGGCAGGGTGAACACTGAAGCTTTCTTT	CASKGRVNTEAFF
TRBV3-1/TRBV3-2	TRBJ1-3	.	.	TGTGCCAGCAGCCAAGACGGGACATCTCTGCTCCGGAACACCATATATTTT	CASSQDGTSLLRNTIYF
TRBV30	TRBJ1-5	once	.	TGTGCCTGGAATAAGGCTAAAAATCGGGGAGGCCAGCCCCAGCATTTT	CAWNKAKNRGGQPQHF
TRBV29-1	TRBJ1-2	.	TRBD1	TGCAGCGCGGGGACCCCCTTGTTAGGACAGGACTATGGCTACACCTTC	CSAGTPLLGQDYGYTF